These 25 T cell receptor beta chains were all obtained from the same sample, sequenced in a study of blood T cell repertoires in COVID-19. Method: immunoSEQ multiplex PCR; TCRdb's copy keeps in-frame clones and lacks some. This sample has 150,000 to 200,000 clones, with roughly nine tenths found just once. The sequencing input was peripheral blood. The receptors were sampled from a man aged 70 or older with acute or convalescent COVID-19.

In this sample, this clone turned up once. The V call is TRBV9, the J call TRBJ1-1; D is unclear. This CDR3 spans 14 amino acids. V was clipped by 4 bases and J by 3 bases, with 13 bases between them. CDR1 is SGDLS, CDR2 YYNGEE, per germline. In nucleotides, the CDR3 is TGTGCCAGCAGCATAGACCCCCAGGACACTGAAGCTTTCTTT. It specifies CASSIDPQDTEAFF. The whole variable domain, remainder taken from reference TRBV9 and TRBJ1-1, is DSGVTQTPKHLITATGQRVTLRCSPRSGDLSVYWYQQSLDQGLQFLIQYYNGEERAKGNILERFSAQQFPDLHSELNLSSLELGDSALYFCASSIDPQDTEAFFGQGTRLTVV.

The chain recombines TRBV28 with TRBJ2-5, with 8 bases identical to TRBD2. Germline V gene sequence: CDR1 MDHEN, CDR2 SYDVKM. J gave up 6 bases and V 10 bases, and 19 bases lay outside the gene matches. The CDR3 has 16 amino acids. CDR3 nucleotide sequence: TGTGCCACCCACCCCCTCGGGGGGGAACGTGAGAAGACCCAGTACTTC. This sequence encodes CATHPLGGEREKTQYF.

The V and J genes are TRBV12-3 or TRBV12-4 and TRBJ1-1; D is ambiguous. CDR3 size: 13 residues. V lost 6 bases and J 4 bases, leaving 12 bases between the germline ends. CDR3 in DNA: TGTGCCAGCAGCCTATCCCGGGGCACTGAAGCTTTCTTT. Its translation is CASSLSRGTEAFF.

This chain joins TRBV7-3 and TRBJ2-3; D may be TRBD2 (6 bases). The V end lost 4 bases, the J end lost 8 bases, and 10 bases lay between the germline ends. CDR1 is SGHTA and CDR2 is FQGTGA in the germline V gene. This CDR3 region has 12 residues. CDR3 in amino acids: CASSSYGGTQYF. The CDR3 bases are TGTGCCAGCAGCTCGTACGGGGGTACGCAGTATTTT. Complete variable domain (other parts from reference TRBV7-3 and TRBJ2-3): GAGVSQTPSNKVTEKGKYVELRCDPISGHTALYWYRQSLGQGPEFLIYFQGTGAADDSGLPNDRFFAVRPEGSVSTLKIQRTERGDSAVYLCASSSYGGTQYFGPGTRLTVL.

The J gene is TRBJ2-7, the V gene TRBV12-3 or TRBV12-4, with unresolved D. The CDR3 is 12 amino acids. The V end lost 6 bases, the J end lost 4 bases, and 10 bases lay between the germline ends. The CDR3 is CASRGLRYEQYF. In DNA, the CDR3 is TGTGCCAGCAGGGGCCTCAGGTACGAGCAGTACTTC.

The gene calls are TRBV5-4 and TRBJ1-2, with D unclear. The CDR3 is made up of 12 amino acids. V was cut by 2 bases and J by 3 bases, with 5 bases left in between. Looked up from germline, CDR1 is SGHNT and CDR2 is YYREEE (reference sequence). CDR3 in DNA: TGTGCCAGCAGCTTCTCGTACTATGGCTACACCTTC. Amino acid sequence: CASSFSYYGYTF.

The gene calls are TRBV7-9 and TRBJ2-1; 8 bases agree with TRBD1. Germline V gene sequence: CDR1 SEHNR, CDR2 FQNEAQ (reference sequence). This CDR3 contains 16 residues. The J segment lost 7 bases and the V segment lost 3 bases, leaving 11 bases of the junction unmatched. As DNA, the CDR3 is TGTGCCAGCAGCTTTTGGGGACAGGTGGTGGGGAATGAGCAGTTCTTC. Translated, it gives CASSFWGQVVGNEQFF.

A remark on this clone: The sample carries other DNA sequences with the same CDR3. The chain has TRBV10-2 and TRBJ2-7; D is unclear. V gave up 6 bases and J gave up 4 bases, with 10 bases separating them. The germline CDR1 and CDR2 sequences are WSHSY and SAAADI. The CDR3 totals 12 residues. The CDR3 reads CASRTDSYEQYF. CDR3 DNA sequence: TGCGCCAGCAGGACCGACTCGTACGAGCAGTACTTC.

The CDR3 loop is CASSATLAGGLFF. The CDR3 coding sequence is TGTGCCAGCAGCGCCACACTAGCGGGAGGACTGTTTTTT. The rearrangement links TRBV5-4 to TRBJ2-2; 12 bases line up with TRBD2. The CDR3 contains 13 residues. Trimming removed 4 bases from V and 14 bases from J; junction bases left unmatched: 6. Per the germline V gene, CDR1 is SGHNT and CDR2 is YYREEE (reference sequence). Drawing the rest from reference TRBV5-4 and TRBJ2-2, the complete variable domain is ETGVTQSPTHLIKTRGQQVTLRCSSQSGHNTVSWYQQALGQGPQFIFQYYREEENGRGNFPPRFSGLQFPNYSSELNVNALELDDSALYLCASSATLAGGLFFGEGSRLTVL.

The chain is built from TRBV5-1 and TRBJ2-7, with 8 nucleotides matching TRBD1. Germline V lookup: CDR1 SGHRS, CDR2 YFSETQ. Unmatched junction bases numbered 4, after V lost 3 bases and J lost 2 bases. The CDR3 loop spans 14 amino acids. The CDR3 region has the DNA TGCGCCAGCAGCTGGACAGGGACGACCTACGAGCAGTACTTC. Its protein is CASSWTGTTYEQYF.

V usage is TRBV24-1 and J usage is TRBJ2-1, with 9 positions matching TRBD2. The trim removed 5 bases at V and 7 bases at J, leaving 8 bases unmatched. The CDR3 sequence is 15 residues long. In germline, CDR1 is KGHDR, CDR2 SFDVKD. The CDR3 loop reads CATSVSSGMGNEQFF. In DNA form, the CDR3 reads TGTGCCACCAGTGTCTCTAGCGGGATGGGGAATGAGCAGTTCTTC.

The chain is built from TRBV19 and TRBJ1-5; possibly TRBD1 for D (5 bases). CDR3 length equals 17 residues. The germline gives CDR1 LNHDA, CDR2 SQIVND (reference sequence). V gave up 3 bases and J gave up 0 bases, with 15 bases separating them. The CDR3 is CASSIATGLDSNQPQHF. The CDR3 nucleotides read TGTGCCAGTAGTATCGCTACAGGTCTAGATAGCAATCAGCCCCAGCATTTT.

The count of this clone is one. The J gene is TRBJ2-6, the V gene TRBV28; D is undetermined. CDR1 MDHEN and CDR2 SYDVKM come from the germline V gene. Trimming removed 5 bases from V and 0 bases from J, with 11 bases in between. This CDR3 comprises 16 residues. CDR3 residues: CASSVRSSSGANVLTF. CDR3 in DNA: TGTGCCAGCAGTGTCCGTAGTTCCTCTGGGGCCAACGTCCTGACTTTC.

This chain links TRBV15 with TRBJ2-7; 13 positions agree with TRBD2. The CDR3 runs to 14 residues. With V trimmed by 3 bases and J by 6 bases, 2 bases remained unmatched. Germline-derived CDR1 and CDR2 are LNHNV and YYDKDF (reference sequence). CDR3 residues: CATSRRTSGGEQYF. DNA for the CDR3: TGTGCCACCAGCAGGCGGACTAGCGGGGGCGAGCAGTACTTC. The full variable domain, its missing parts supplied by reference TRBV15 and TRBJ2-7, is DAMVIQNPRYQVTQFGKPVTLSCSQTLNHNVMYWYQQKSSQAPKLLFHYYDKDFNNEADTPDNFQSRRPNTSFCFLDIRSPGLGDTAMYLCATSRRTSGGEQYFGPGTRLTVT.

This clone was seen only once. The chain joins TRBV11-3 to TRBJ2-1; TRBD2 matches 7 bases. Trimming cost V 5 bases and J 4 bases; bases outside gene matches: 8. Germline CDR1 reads SGHNT; CDR2 reads YENEEA. This CDR3 contains 15 residues. The DNA for the CDR3 is TGTGCCAGCAGCCCGCGAGACGGGGGGTACAATGAGCAGTTCTTC. Protein product: CASSPRDGGYNEQFF.

The sample holds one count of this clone. The chain recombines TRBV10-3 with TRBJ1-5; TRBD1 matches 7 bases. The CDR3 contains 12 residues. Germline assignment: CDR1 ENHRY and CDR2 SYGVKD. Germline trimming cut 8 bases from V and 6 bases from J; bases unmatched to any gene: 4. The DNA for the CDR3 is TGTGCCATCTCGGACAGGACTCAGCCCCAGCATTTT. Protein sequence: CAISDRTQPQHF.

This clone was observed a handful of times. This chain uses TRBV5-1 with TRBJ1-2, with TRBD1 as a possible D gene (5 bases). CDR1 is SGHRS, CDR2 YFSETQ, per germline. The CDR3 runs 14 residues. V lost 4 bases, J lost 4 bases, and 14 bases lay in between. In DNA form, the CDR3 reads TGCGCCAGCAGCCCGCAAGGGGCCCGCTATGGCTACACCTTC. Translating gives CASSPQGARYGYTF.

This clone was detected once. V usage is TRBV18 and J usage is TRBJ2-1; D not resolved. The V end was cut by 1 base, the J end by 0 bases, with 7 bases between. The CDR3 contains 15 residues. CDR1 KGHSH and CDR2 LQKENI come from the germline V gene. The CDR3 loop reads CASSPRQSSYNEQFF. The CDR3 DNA reads TGTGCCAGCTCACCACGACAAAGCTCCTACAATGAGCAGTTCTTC.

This chain connects TRBV5-1 to TRBJ2-1; D unclear. Trimming removed 0 bases from V and 10 bases from J, with 14 bases in between. Germline V gene data show CDR1 as SGHRS and CDR2 as YFSETQ. CDR3 length: 14 residues. In DNA, the CDR3 is TGCGCCAGCAGCTTGGTGGTAGGAGCTGAAGAGCAGTTCTTC. Translating gives CASSLVVGAEEQFF.

The chain employs TRBV6-1 and TRBJ2-7, with TRBD2 matching over 7 bases. The V gene end was trimmed by 3 bases and the J gene end by 4 bases; junction bases not matched to a gene: 9. This CDR3 contains 15 residues. Germline V CDR1 and CDR2: MNHNS, SASEGT. The CDR3 region has the DNA TGTGCCAGCAGTGATAGTGGACTAGTTCCTTACGAGCAGTACTTC. Amino acids: CASSDSGLVPYEQYF.

The chain couples TRBV4-2 to TRBJ1-2, with D perhaps matching TRBD1 (5 bases). CDR1 and CDR2 from the germline V gene are LGHNA and YNFKEQ. V gave up 0 bases and J gave up 8 bases, with 16 bases separating them. This CDR3 region has 15 residues. DNA of the CDR3: TGTGCCAGCAGCCAAGATAGTCAGGGTTTGGACGGCTACACCTTC. Translation gives CASSQDSQGLDGYTF.

This clone was observed a single time. CDR3 in DNA: TGCGCCAGCAGCTCGGAGACAGGGGTTTTGTACGAGCAGTACTTC. Encoded protein: CASSSETGVLYEQYF. The rearrangement links TRBV4-3 to TRBJ2-7; 8 bases agree with TRBD1. This CDR3 is 15 amino acids long. The J segment lost 4 bases and the V segment lost 5 bases, leaving 10 bases of the junction unmatched. From germline, CDR1 is LGHNA and CDR2 YSLEER.

The chain employs TRBV9 and TRBJ1-3; D not resolved. This CDR3 comprises 15 residues. With 4 bases removed from V and 4 bases from J, the gap between germline ends came to 15 bases. Looked up from germline, CDR1 is SGDLS and CDR2 is YYNGEE. The CDR3 DNA is TGTGCCAGCAGCTCCCGGGATAACGCCGGAAACACCATATATTTT. Encoded protein: CASSSRDNAGNTIYF.

This clone was seen only a few times. V usage is TRBV27 and J usage is TRBJ1-6; unclear D gene. CDR1 is MNHEY, CDR2 SMNVEV, per germline (reference sequence). The CDR3 covers 12 residues. Trimming left V 3 bases short and J 7 bases short, with 4 bases between. The DNA for the CDR3 is TGTGCCAGCAGTTTTATCAATTCACCCCTCCACTTT. Translated: CASSFINSPLHF.

This clone was seen just once. The J gene is TRBJ1-5, the V gene TRBV6-5; D not certain. Trimming cost V 5 bases and J 5 bases, with 16 bases left between them. Looked up from germline, CDR1 is MNHEY and CDR2 is SVGAGI. The CDR3 consists of 15 residues. CDR3 coding DNA: TGTGCCAGCAGTCCGCACACGAGGGCTCATCAGCCCCAGCATTTT. As protein: CASSPHTRAHQPQHF.